Here is one TCR beta chain with its context. The data were taken from a study of blood T cell repertoires in COVID-19. Here immunoSEQ multiplex PCR was the method, and the copy in TCRdb shows in-frame clones only, minus some. The data contain roughly 150,000 clones, 80% to 90% of them seen just once; the ten biggest clones take up 15%. This CDR3 is built from 13 residues. The receptor was derived from a woman in her thirties or forties with acute or convalescent COVID-19. The J gene is TRBJ2-3, the V gene TRBV21-1; the D segment call TRBD2 is taken from the table without a DNA check. TRBV21-1 is reported as a pseudogene. What was sequenced was peripheral blood. For the CDR3, the DNA is TGTGCCAGCAGCAAAGTAGCCCCAGATACGCAGTATTTT. This gives the protein CASSKVAPDTQYF.